The next 31 T cell receptor beta chains were all read from a single sample in a study of T-cell reconstitution after alpha-beta-depleted transplantation in children. Unique molecular identifiers were incorporated into the prepared TCRbeta library. A single record per CDR3 protein comes from TCRdb applying MiXCR to the PCR reads. The sample has more than 400,000 distinct CDR3 sequences, over 9.5% seen once. Sample: PBMCs, mostly from graft donor cells, taken 180 days after TCRalphabeta/CD19-depleted stem cell transplant. The receptors here all came from a female patient aged 2-9 years who had a stem cell transplant for aplastic anemia, so the T cells may come from the graft donor.

The chain is built from TRBV6-5 and TRBJ2-7; 7 bases map to TRBD1. J was trimmed by 7 bases and V by 0 bases; bases with no gene match: 6. Germline CDR1 reads MNHEY; CDR2 reads SVGAGI. The CDR3 spans 14 residues. This CDR3 reads CASSYSRGPREQYF. For the CDR3, the DNA is TGTGCCAGCAGTTACTCTAGGGGGCCACGGGAGCAGTACTTC.

The chain links TRBV5-1 to TRBJ2-5; D is undetermined. V lost 2 bases to trimming and J lost 1 base, with 12 bases between them. The germline V gene has CDR1 SGHRS and CDR2 YFSETQ. This CDR3 has 15 amino acids. DNA for the CDR3: TGCGCCAGCAGCTTCACCTTGCAGGCCCAAGAGACCCAGTACTTC. Protein: CASSFTLQAQETQYF.

V is TRBV29-1 and J is TRBJ2-3; the D gene could be TRBD1 or TRBD2 (5 bases each). The CDR3 runs 14 residues. The V end lost 2 bases, the J end lost 4 bases, and 13 bases lay between the germline ends. The germline V gene encodes CDR1 SQVTM and CDR2 ANQGSEA. The CDR3 sequence: CSVERGSDADTQYF. The CDR3 DNA reads TGCAGCGTTGAAAGGGGTAGCGACGCAGATACGCAGTATTTT.

This clonotype was seen more than once but under ten times. This chain joins TRBV10-3 and TRBJ2-1, with TRBD1 matching 10 bases. Germline lookup yields CDR1 ENHRY and CDR2 SYGVKD. The CDR3 is 16 residues long. V gave up 0 bases and J gave up 6 bases; unmatched junction bases: 5. The CDR3 region is CAISESDRGLVNEQFF. DNA of the CDR3: TGTGCCATCAGTGAGTCCGACAGGGGGCTCGTCAATGAGCAGTTCTTC.

This clonotype showed up many times. The chain combines TRBV27 with TRBJ2-5; the D gene is possibly TRBD2 (6 bases). This CDR3 has 15 residues. CDR1 MNHEY and CDR2 SMNVEV come from the germline V gene (reference sequence). V shed 3 bases and J shed 1 base, with 12 bases lying between them. CDR3 sequence: CASSFGGNRQETQYF. CDR3 coding DNA: TGTGCCAGCAGTTTTGGCGGGAACCGCCAAGAGACCCAGTACTTC.

Here the CDR3 DNA reads TGTGCCAGCAGTTACACGACGATATTTCAAGAGCAGTACGTC. The encoded protein is CASSYTTIFQEQYV. V is TRBV6-2 or TRBV6-3 and J is TRBJ2-7, with D unclear. This CDR3 has 14 amino acids. The germline V gene has CDR1 MNHEY and CDR2 SVGEGT. Trimming removed 2 bases from V and 7 bases from J, with 15 bases in between.

This clonotype has just a few counts. The chain is built from TRBV20-1 and TRBJ1-1; D call uncertain. CDR3 length: 14 residues. Germline V gives CDR1 DFQATT, CDR2 SNEGSKA (reference sequence). V dropped 5 bases and J dropped 7 bases, with 20 bases sitting between them. The CDR3 region is CSASFRTYAGEAFF. The CDR3 DNA reads as TGCAGTGCTTCTTTTAGGACCTATGCGGGTGAAGCTTTCTTT.

The chain is built from TRBV7-9 and TRBJ2-1, with D possibly TRBD2 on 6 matching bases. The germline gives CDR1 SEHNR, CDR2 FQNEAQ (reference sequence). The length of the CDR3 is 15 residues. The V and J ends lost 5 bases and 1 base respectively, with 12 bases between them. The CDR3 DNA is TGTGCCAGCAGCCATCGGGGGAGGTCCTACAATGAGCAGTTCTTC. This codes for CASSHRGRSYNEQFF.

This chain connects TRBV5-1 to TRBJ1-1, with D unclear. There are 15 residues in the CDR3. V dropped 0 bases and J dropped 6 bases, with 15 bases sitting between them. Germline CDR1 reads SGHRS; CDR2 reads YFSETQ. The CDR3 region has the DNA TGCGCCAGCAGCTTGGTTGGGTCCTATCTACCTGAAGCTTTCTTT. It is translated as CASSLVGSYLPEAFF.

The chain employs TRBV28 and TRBJ2-5, with a possible D match to TRBD2 (5 bases). This CDR3 contains 15 residues. CDR1 MDHEN and CDR2 SYDVKM come from the germline V gene. Between the trimmed V and J ends, which lost 0 bases and 4 bases, there was a span of 12 bases. Here the CDR3 reads CASSLWRAATETQYF. CDR3 DNA: TGTGCCAGCAGTTTATGGCGGGCTGCCACAGAGACCCAGTACTTC.

CDR3 in amino acids: CASADFPGKTEAFF. The DNA for the CDR3 is TGTGCCAGCGCCGACTTTCCGGGGAAGACTGAAGCTTTCTTT. The chain carries TRBV12-3 or TRBV12-4 and TRBJ1-1; D gene unclear. V was cut by 8 bases and J by 5 bases, with 18 bases left in between. The CDR3 sequence is 14 residues long.

This clonotype was observed a few times. This chain links TRBV28 with TRBJ1-5, with a possible D match to TRBD1 (5 bases). The CDR3 runs 16 residues. Germline assignment: CDR1 MDHEN and CDR2 SYDVKM. Trimming left V 11 bases short and J 0 bases short, with 20 bases between. Written as DNA, the CDR3 is TGTGCCGTCCGGGACGGAATTTTATATAGCAATCAGCCCCAGCATTTT. Encoded protein: CAVRDGILYSNQPQHF.

This chain links TRBV14 with TRBJ2-1; D is perhaps TRBD1 (6 bases). The CDR3 has 15 residues. Deletions cut 0 bases from V and 8 bases from J, with 14 bases between. Looked up from germline, CDR1 is SGHDN and CDR2 is FVKESK. The CDR3 here is CASSQDLGRGYEQFF. The CDR3 DNA reads TGTGCCAGCAGCCAAGATCTGGGCAGGGGCTATGAGCAGTTCTTC.

This clonotype was observed a handful of times. This chain uses TRBV19 with TRBJ1-1, with TRBD1 matching 7 bases. CDR1 is LNHDA and CDR2 is SQIVND in the germline V gene (reference sequence). The CDR3 covers 13 residues. V shed 6 bases, J shed 5 bases, and the junction held 6 bases outside the gene matches. Here the CDR3 DNA reads TGTGCCAGTAGGTCAGGGGGTTTTACTGAAGCTTTCTTT. Translated, it gives CASRSGGFTEAFF.

About this clonotype: One end of the junction does not line up with germline, which may come from a read error. The chain employs TRBV24-1 and TRBJ2-1; 7 nucleotides agree with TRBD1. Germline V gives CDR1 KGHDR, CDR2 SFDVKD. The CDR3 is 13 residues long. The CDR3 loop reads CPTSEYRGNEQFF. In nucleotides, the CDR3 is TGTCCCACCAGTGAGTACAGGGGCAATGAGCAGTTCTTC.

This clonotype was seen at least ten times. The V call is TRBV6-1, the J call TRBJ1-2, with D unresolved. V was trimmed by 0 bases and J by 0 bases, leaving 5 bases between them. CDR3 length: 14 amino acids. Germline CDR1 is MNHNS and CDR2 is SASEGT. The CDR3 coding sequence is TGTGCCAGCAGTGAAGCAGGGACTAACTATGGCTACACCTTC. This encodes CASSEAGTNYGYTF.

A few counts support this clonotype. The chain couples TRBV20-1 to TRBJ2-7, with D maybe TRBD2 (7 bases). V dropped 3 bases and J dropped 7 bases, with 16 bases sitting between them. This CDR3 region has 13 residues. CDR1 is DFQATT, CDR2 SNEGSKA, per germline (reference sequence). The CDR3 sequence is CSARGAGAGEQYF. The CDR3 nucleotides are TGCAGTGCTAGGGGGGCGGGAGCGGGGGAGCAGTACTTC.

This clonotype has just a few counts. The gene calls are TRBV5-1 and TRBJ2-3; D uncertain. The V gene lost 3 bases and the J gene lost 4 bases, with 9 bases spanning the gap. This CDR3 comprises 13 residues. In germline, CDR1 is SGHRS, CDR2 YFSETQ. The CDR3 protein is CASSSSDPDTQYF. In DNA form, the CDR3 reads TGCGCCAGCAGCTCCAGCGACCCAGATACGCAGTATTTT.

This clonotype has more than one count but fewer than ten. The gene calls are TRBV18 and TRBJ1-4; maybe TRBD1 (5 bases). The CDR3 runs to 16 residues. V shed 1 base and J shed 5 bases, with 14 bases lying between them. Germline CDR1 reads KGHSH; CDR2 reads LQKENI. In DNA form, the CDR3 reads TGTGCCAGCTCACCACTCCAGGGCGGCGAGAATGAAAAACTGTTTTTT. Protein product: CASSPLQGGENEKLFF.

The DNA of the CDR3 is TGTGCCAGCAGGACAGCCGACCCTAATGAGCAGTTCTTC. This codes for CASRTADPNEQFF. V and J are TRBV27 and TRBJ2-1; a weak D match, TRBD1 (5 bases). CDR1 and CDR2 (germline): MNHEY, SMNVEV (reference sequence). This CDR3 spans 13 amino acids. V was shortened by 6 bases and J by 7 bases, with 13 bases between the two germline ends.

This clonotype appeared many times. This rearrangement joins TRBV11-2 to TRBJ2-7; D unresolved. The CDR3 consists of 13 residues. V was pared by 0 bases and J by 3 bases, with 6 bases between. The germline gives CDR1 SGHAT, CDR2 FQNNGV. The CDR3 DNA reads as TGTGCCAGCAGCTTAGAGTGGGGCTACGAGCAGTACGTC. Protein sequence: CASSLEWGYEQYV.

V is TRBV5-1 and J is TRBJ2-5; D gene uncertain. The CDR3 totals 14 residues. V was pared by 0 bases and J by 3 bases, with 9 bases between. The germline CDR1 and CDR2 sequences are SGHRS and YFSETQ. The CDR3 spells CASSLAPQEETQYF. DNA of the CDR3: TGCGCCAGCAGCTTGGCTCCGCAGGAAGAGACCCAGTACTTC.

This chain connects TRBV29-1 to TRBJ1-2, with a weak D call TRBD1 (5 bases). The CDR3 runs to 15 residues. Trimming cost V 5 bases and J 5 bases, with 21 bases left between them. From germline, CDR1 is SQVTM and CDR2 ANQGSEA. CDR3 in amino acids: CSVPTGRGRSYGYTF. CDR3 nucleotide sequence: TGCAGCGTTCCGACTGGGAGGGGAAGGAGTTATGGCTACACCTTC. The whole variable domain, filled in from reference TRBV29-1 and TRBJ1-2, reads SAVISQKPSRDICQRGTSLTIQCQVDSQVTMMFWYRQQPGQSLTLIATANQGSEATYESGFVIDKFPISRPNLTFSTLTVSNMSPEDSSIYLCSVPTGRGRSYGYTFGSGTRLTVV.

This chain links TRBV4-3 with TRBJ2-3, with D perhaps TRBD2 (6 bases). CDR1 and CDR2 (germline): LGHNA, YSLEER. The CDR3 runs 16 residues. The V end lost 0 bases, the J end lost 5 bases, and 15 bases lay between the germline ends. CDR3 protein: CASSQEVGPGEDTQYF. The DNA of the CDR3 is TGCGCCAGCAGCCAAGAGGTCGGTCCGGGAGAAGATACGCAGTATTTT.

The chain links TRBV28 to TRBJ1-2; D ambiguous. Germline loops: CDR1 MDHEN, CDR2 SYDVKM. This CDR3 region has 15 residues. Trimming took off 3 bases at V and 8 bases at J, with 19 bases between the two ends. CDR3 residues: CASSLVLSGRGGYTF. CDR3 sequence (DNA): TGTGCCAGCAGTTTGGTCCTATCTGGGCGAGGGGGCTACACCTTC.

The rearrangement uses TRBV13 and TRBJ2-3, with 7 bases identical to TRBD2. The CDR3 consists of 13 residues. Germline V lookup: CDR1 PRHDT, CDR2 FYEKMQ (reference sequence). The V and J ends lost 6 bases and 6 bases, in that order; junction bases with no gene match: 6. The CDR3 here is CASSMGGTDTQYF. As DNA, the CDR3 is TGTGCCAGCAGTATGGGAGGGACCGATACGCAGTATTTT.

This clonotype was recorded a few times. This chain links TRBV7-6 with TRBJ2-7; D unclear. Trimming pared 4 bases from V and 4 bases from J, leaving 11 bases between. Per the germline V gene, CDR1 is SGHVS and CDR2 is FNYEAQ. This CDR3 contains 13 residues. The CDR3 sequence: CASSSRHGYEQYF. The CDR3 DNA sequence: TGTGCCAGCAGCTCCCGTCACGGGTACGAGCAGTACTTC. The full variable domain, completed using reference TRBV7-6 and TRBJ2-7, is GAGVSQSPRYKVTKRGQDVALRCDPISGHVSLYWYRQALGQGPEFLTYFNYEAQQDKSGLPNDRFSAERPEGSISTLTIQRTEQRDSAMYRCASSSRHGYEQYFGPGTRLTVT.

This clonotype was counted only a few times. CDR3 in amino acids: CASSLGAYTQYF. The CDR3, as DNA: TGTGCCAGCAGTTTGGGCGCATATACGCAGTATTTT. The chain links TRBV12-3 or TRBV12-4 to TRBJ2-3, with D unresolved. The CDR3 spans 12 residues. The V and J ends lost 3 bases and 7 bases respectively, with 8 bases between them.

This rearrangement joins TRBV15 to TRBJ1-5; TRBD1 is a possible D gene (5 bases). Germline V gives CDR1 LNHNV, CDR2 YYDKDF (reference sequence). V was clipped by 3 bases and J by 0 bases, with 12 bases between them. The CDR3 has 16 residues. This CDR3 is CATSREQDYSNQPQHF. For the CDR3, the DNA is TGTGCCACCAGCAGGGAACAGGATTATAGCAATCAGCCCCAGCATTTT. The full variable domain, with the rest looked up from reference TRBV15 and TRBJ1-5, is DAMVIQNPRYQVTQFGKPVTLSCSQTLNHNVMYWYQQKSSQAPKLLFHYYDKDFNNEADTPDNFQSRRPNTSFCFLDIRSPGLGDTAMYLCATSREQDYSNQPQHFGDGTRLSIL.

The chain carries TRBV6-1 and TRBJ1-2; the match to TRBD1 covers 7 bases. Losses at the gene ends were 6 bases for V and 3 bases for J; bases not matched to a gene: 10. Germline CDR1 and CDR2: MNHNS and SASEGT. The CDR3 covers 15 residues. This chain's CDR3 is CASRRLGGRDYGYTF. The DNA for the CDR3 is TGTGCCAGCAGACGACTAGGGGGCAGGGACTATGGCTACACCTTC.

There are a few counts of this clonotype. CDR3 amino acids: CASSLTGGVPYEQYV. The CDR3 coding sequence is TGTGCCAGCAGCTTAACGGGAGGGGTTCCCTACGAGCAGTACGTC. This chain connects TRBV5-6 to TRBJ2-7; 8 bases agree with TRBD2. CDR3 length: 15 residues. The V segment lost 2 bases and the J segment 2 bases; nucleotides outside the gene matches: 6. Germline loops: CDR1 SGHDT, CDR2 YYEEEE.